These 8 T cell receptor beta chains were all obtained from the same sample, sequenced in a study of blood T cell repertoires in COVID-19. Here immunoSEQ multiplex PCR was the method, and the copy in TCRdb shows in-frame clones only, minus some. The sample consists of around 70,000 clones, over 75% of them appearing once. The specimen was peripheral blood. The receptor source for this set is an elderly woman with active or convalescent COVID-19.

The chain joins TRBV30 to TRBJ1-2; D gene uncertain. CDR3 length: 12 amino acids. From germline, CDR1 is GTSNPN and CDR2 SVGIG (reference sequence). With 1 base removed from V and 8 bases from J, the gap between germline ends came to 11 bases. The chain's CDR3 is CAWSADSYGYTF. In DNA form, the CDR3 reads TGTGCCTGGAGTGCAGATAGCTACGGCTACACCTTC.

The chain employs TRBV6-6 and TRBJ1-1, with D hard to call. Germline values: CDR1 MNHNY, CDR2 SVGAGI (reference sequence). Trimming shortened V by 8 bases and J by 0 bases, and 13 bases separated the two germline ends. The CDR3 is 14 residues long. The CDR3 protein is CASHAKEVNTEAFF. The CDR3 bases are TGTGCCAGCCACGCAAAGGAGGTGAACACTGAAGCTTTCTTT.

The gene calls are TRBV29-1 and TRBJ1-2; 10 positions match TRBD1. The length of the CDR3 is 13 residues. V was pared by 3 bases and J by 6 bases, with 4 bases of the junction left unmatched. Germline CDR1 reads SQVTM; CDR2 reads ANQGSEA. CDR3 in DNA: TGCAGCGTTGAGACAGGGGGCACCCATGGCTACACCTTC. Translating it yields CSVETGGTHGYTF.

V gene TRBV9 combines with J gene TRBJ2-1, with 9 bases aligning to TRBD2. The length of the CDR3 is 15 residues. The junction had 8 bases not matched to a gene; V was cut back by 3 bases and J by 7 bases. The germline gives CDR1 SGDLS, CDR2 YYNGEE. The CDR3 is CASSALAGVGNEQFF. CDR3 nucleotides: TGTGCCAGCAGCGCATTAGCGGGGGTGGGAAATGAGCAGTTCTTC.

This clone was counted a single time. The V gene is TRBV19, the J gene TRBJ1-3; D not certain. There are 15 residues in the CDR3. V shed 2 bases and J shed 1 base, with 9 bases lying between them. Per germline, CDR1 LNHDA and CDR2 SQIVND (reference sequence). As DNA, the CDR3 is TGTGCCAGTAGTATAATGCTGAGATCTGGAAACACCATATATTTT. Translating it yields CASSIMLRSGNTIYF.

The chain couples TRBV5-1 to TRBJ1-6; D ambiguous. The length of the CDR3 is 14 residues. Deletions cut 4 bases from V and 7 bases from J, with 12 bases between. In germline, CDR1 is SGHRS, CDR2 YFSETQ. The CDR3 bases are TGCGCCAGCAGCAGCAACCAGGTCAATTCACCCCTCCACTTT. Translating it yields CASSSNQVNSPLHF.

The chain links TRBV3-1 (or the pseudogene TRBV3-2) to TRBJ2-1; D gene ambiguous. Germline V lookup: CDR1 LGHDT, CDR2 YNNKEL (reference sequence). V was clipped by 4 bases and J by 5 bases, with 6 bases between them. The CDR3 length is 12 residues. The CDR3 DNA is TGTGCCAGCAGCCCCTTAGACAATGAGCAGTTCTTC. It yields the protein CASSPLDNEQFF.

This rearrangement joins TRBV4-3 to TRBJ1-3, with TRBD1 identical over 7 bases. The CDR3 extends over 15 amino acids. V shed 4 bases and J 2 bases; nucleotides not matched to a gene: 5. Per germline, CDR1 LGHNA and CDR2 YSLEER. CDR3 residues: CASSRDSDAGNTIYF. The CDR3, as DNA: TGCGCCAGCAGCCGGGACAGTGACGCTGGAAACACCATATATTTT.